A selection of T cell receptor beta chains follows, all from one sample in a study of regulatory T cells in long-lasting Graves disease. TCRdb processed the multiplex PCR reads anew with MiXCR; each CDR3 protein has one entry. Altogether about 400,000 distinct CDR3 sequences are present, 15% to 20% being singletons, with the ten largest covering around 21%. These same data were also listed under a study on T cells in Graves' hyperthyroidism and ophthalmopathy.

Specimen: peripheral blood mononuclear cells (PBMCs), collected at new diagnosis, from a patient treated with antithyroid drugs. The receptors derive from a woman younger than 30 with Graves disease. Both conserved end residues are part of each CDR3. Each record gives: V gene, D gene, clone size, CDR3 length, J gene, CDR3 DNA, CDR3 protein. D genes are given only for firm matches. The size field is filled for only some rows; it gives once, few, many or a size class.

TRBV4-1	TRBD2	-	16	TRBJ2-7	TGCGCCAGCAGCCAAGATCACGGCGGGGGGGCCTACGAGCAGTACTTC	CASSQDHGGGAYEQYF
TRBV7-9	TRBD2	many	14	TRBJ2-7	TGTGCCAGCAGCGCCGGACTAGCGATCTACGAGCAGTACTTC	CASSAGLAIYEQYF
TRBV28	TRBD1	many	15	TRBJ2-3	TGTGCCAGCATCGAGACGGGACAGCACTTCCTCATGCAGTATTTT	CASIETGQHFLMQYF
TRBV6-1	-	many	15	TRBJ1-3	TGTGCCAGCAGTGAGCTAGATAACTCTGGAAACACCATATATTTT	CASSELDNSGNTIYF
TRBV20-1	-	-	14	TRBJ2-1	TGCAGTGCTAGTCTACGGGACAAAGACAATGAGCAGTTCTTC	CSASLRDKDNEQFF
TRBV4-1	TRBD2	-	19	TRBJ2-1	TGCGCCAGCAGCCAAGATAGGAGAGGTGGGACTAGACGTTACAATGAGCAGTTCTTC	CASSQDRRGGTRRYNEQFF
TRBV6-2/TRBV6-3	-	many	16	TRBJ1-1	TGTGCCAGCAGTTATGGTCCGACGCGTACGAACACTGAAGCTTTCTTT	CASSYGPTRTNTEAFF
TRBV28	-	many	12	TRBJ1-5	TGTGCCATATCAGGGGAATATCAGCCCCAGCATTTT	CAISGEYQPQHF
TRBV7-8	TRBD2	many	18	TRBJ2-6	TGTGCCAGCAGCCGAGGGAGGGACCCTAACTCTGGGGCCAACGTCCTGACTTTC	CASSRGRDPNSGANVLTF
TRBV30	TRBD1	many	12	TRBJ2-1	TGTGCCTGGAGCCCCGGACAGGGAATCACGCTCTTC	CAWSPGQGITLF
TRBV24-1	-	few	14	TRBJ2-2	TGTGCCACCCGGCGCGGGCCTGACACCGGGGAGCTGTTTTTT	CATRRGPDTGELFF
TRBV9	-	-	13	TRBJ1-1	TGTGCCAGCAGCGCTTACAAGAACACTGAAGCTTTCTTT	CASSAYKNTEAFF
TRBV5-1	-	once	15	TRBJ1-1	TGCGCCAGCAGGGTCAGACAGAGCGAGAACACTGAAGCTTTCTTT	CASRVRQSENTEAFF
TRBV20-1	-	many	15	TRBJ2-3	TGCAGTGCTAGAGATGGGGGCGGGGATTCAGATACGCAGTATTTT	CSARDGGGDSDTQYF
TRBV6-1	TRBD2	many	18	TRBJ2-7	TGTGCCAGCAGTACCCCCCTTAGCGGGAGTCGGGGCTCCTACGAGCAGTACTTC	CASSTPLSGSRGSYEQYF
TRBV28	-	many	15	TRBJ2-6	TGTGCCAGCAGCCCCCCGGGCTCTGGGGCCAACGTCCTGACTTTC	CASSPPGSGANVLTF
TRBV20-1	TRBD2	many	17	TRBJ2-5	TGCAGTGCTAGGCCGATTGGACTAGCGGGGGGGCGAGAGACCCAGTACTTC	CSARPIGLAGGRETQYF
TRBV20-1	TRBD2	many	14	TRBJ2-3	TGCAGTGCCCCCGGGACTATAAGCACAGATACGCAGTATTTT	CSAPGTISTDTQYF
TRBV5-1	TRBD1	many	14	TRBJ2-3	TGCGCCAGCAGACCGACAGGGCTGGCAGATACGCAGTATTTT	CASRPTGLADTQYF
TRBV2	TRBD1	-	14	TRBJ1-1	TGTGCCAGCAGTTTGTCCGGGACAGGCTCGGTAGCTTTCTTT	CASSLSGTGSVAFF
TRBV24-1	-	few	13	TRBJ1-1	TGTGCCACCAGCCTACATGCGAACACTGAAGCTTTCTTT	CATSLHANTEAFF
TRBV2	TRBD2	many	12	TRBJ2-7	TGTGCCAGCAGAACTAGCGGCTACGAGCAGTACTTC	CASRTSGYEQYF
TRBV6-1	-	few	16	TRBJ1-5	TGTGCCAGCAGCTCCCCTGGGGGGCCGTTTAATCAGCCCCAGCATTTT	CASSSPGGPFNQPQHF
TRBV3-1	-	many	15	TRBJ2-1	TGTGCCAGCAGCCAAGAGATTAGCGGATACAATGAGCAGTTCTTC	CASSQEISGYNEQFF
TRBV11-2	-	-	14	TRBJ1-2	TGTGCCAGCAGCTGGGGCAGAACAAACTATGGCTACACCTTC	CASSWGRTNYGYTF
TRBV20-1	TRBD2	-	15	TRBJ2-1	TGCAGTGCTAGAGGGACTAGCGGGAGGGGGGTCGGGCAGTTCTTC	CSARGTSGRGVGQFF
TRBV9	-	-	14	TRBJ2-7	TGTGCCAGCAGCCCAGGGAGCATCTCCTACGAGCAGTACTTC	CASSPGSISYEQYF
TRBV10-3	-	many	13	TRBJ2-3	TGTGCCATCACCGGGCCTAACACAGATACGCAGTATTTT	CAITGPNTDTQYF
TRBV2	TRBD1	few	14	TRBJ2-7	TGTGCCAGCAGATCGGGACAGGAAGACTACGAGCAGTACTTC	CASRSGQEDYEQYF
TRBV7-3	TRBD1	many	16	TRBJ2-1	TGTGCCAGCAGCATCGGGACAGGGGGGTACACGGCTGAGCAGTTCTTC	CASSIGTGGYTAEQFF
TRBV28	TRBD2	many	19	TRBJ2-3	TGTGCCAGCCTTAGCAGGGGACCCTGGACTAGCGGGATCACAGATACGCAGTATTTT	CASLSRGPWTSGITDTQYF
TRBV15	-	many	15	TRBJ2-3	TGTGCCACCAGCAGACCCCCGGGGGGCGGAGATACGCAGTATTTT	CATSRPPGGGDTQYF
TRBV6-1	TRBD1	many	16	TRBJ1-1	TGTGCCAGCAGTACAAGGACAGGCCCACTGAACACTGAAGCTTTCTTT	CASSTRTGPLNTEAFF
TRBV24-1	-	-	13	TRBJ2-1	TGTGCCACCAGCCTACTAGGAGAGAATAAGCAGTTCTTC	CATSLLGENKQFF
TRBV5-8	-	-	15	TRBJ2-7	TGTGCCAGCAGCTTAGTCTACAGGGTATCCCACGAGCAGTACTTC	CASSLVYRVSHEQYF
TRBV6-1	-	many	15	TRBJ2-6	TGTGCCAGCAGTGAAAACGGCTCTGGGGCCAACGTCCTGACTTTC	CASSENGSGANVLTF
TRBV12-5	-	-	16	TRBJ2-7	TGTGCTAGTGGTTTGGTAATCGGACAAAGACTCTACGAGCAGTACTTC	CASGLVIGQRLYEQYF
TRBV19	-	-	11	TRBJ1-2	TGTGCCAGTAGTTACAAGAGGGGCTACACCTTC	CASSYKRGYTF
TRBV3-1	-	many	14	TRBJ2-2	TGTGCCAGCAGCGAGACATGGAATACCGGGGAGCTGTTTTTT	CASSETWNTGELFF
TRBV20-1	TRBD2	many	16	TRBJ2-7	TGCAGTGCTAGAGCCGATCTAGCGGGAGAGATATACGAGCAGTACTTC	CSARADLAGEIYEQYF
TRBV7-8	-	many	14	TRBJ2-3	TGTGCCAGCAAAGAGAGTCATGGCACAGATACGCAGTATTTT	CASKESHGTDTQYF
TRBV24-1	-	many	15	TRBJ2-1	TGTGCCACCAGTGAATCTCGCGGAATCAGGGATGAGCAGTTCTTC	CATSESRGIRDEQFF
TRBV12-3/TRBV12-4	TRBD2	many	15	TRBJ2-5	TGTGCCAGCAGTTGGGGCGGGGGAACGCAAGAGACCCAGTACTTC	CASSWGGGTQETQYF
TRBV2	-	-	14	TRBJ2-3	TGTGCCAGCAGTACCACAATTCGGACAGATACGCAGTATTTT	CASSTTIRTDTQYF
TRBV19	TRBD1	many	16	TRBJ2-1	TGTGCCAGTAGTATCCTTCCGGGACAGGGAAACAATGAGCAGTTCTTC	CASSILPGQGNNEQFF
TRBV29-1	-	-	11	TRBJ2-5	TGCAGCGGGGGGAGTCAGGAGACCCAGTACTTC	CSGGSQETQYF
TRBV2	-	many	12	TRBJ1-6	TGTGCCAGCAGTGAGGGCCGTTCACCCCTCCACTTT	CASSEGRSPLHF
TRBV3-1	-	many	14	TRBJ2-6	TGTGCCAGCAGTGAGTACTCTGGGGCCAACGTCCTGACTTTC	CASSEYSGANVLTF
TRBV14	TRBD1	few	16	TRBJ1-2	TGTGCCAGCACCCCGGAGGTGGGACAGGGAAACTATGGCTACACCTTC	CASTPEVGQGNYGYTF
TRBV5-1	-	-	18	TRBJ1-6	TGCGCCAGCAGCTTGGACGGGTCCCATAGCTCCTATAATTCACCCCTCCACTTT	CASSLDGSHSSYNSPLHF